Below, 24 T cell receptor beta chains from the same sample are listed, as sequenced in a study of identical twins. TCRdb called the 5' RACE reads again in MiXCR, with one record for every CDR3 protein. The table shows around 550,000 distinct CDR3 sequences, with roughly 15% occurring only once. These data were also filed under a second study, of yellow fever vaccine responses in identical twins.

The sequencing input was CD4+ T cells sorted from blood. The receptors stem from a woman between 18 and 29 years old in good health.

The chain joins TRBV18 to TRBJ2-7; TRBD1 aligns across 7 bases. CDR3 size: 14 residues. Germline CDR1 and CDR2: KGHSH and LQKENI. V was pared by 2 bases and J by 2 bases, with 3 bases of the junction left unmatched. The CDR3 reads CASSPGTDTYEQYF. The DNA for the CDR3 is TGTGCCAGCTCACCAGGGACAGACACCTACGAGCAGTACTTC.

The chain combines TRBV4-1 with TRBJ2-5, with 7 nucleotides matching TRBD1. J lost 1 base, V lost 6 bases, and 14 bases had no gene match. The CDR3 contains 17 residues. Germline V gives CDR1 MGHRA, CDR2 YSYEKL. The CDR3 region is CASRTGAPGQSQETQYF. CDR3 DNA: TGCGCCAGCAGAACAGGGGCTCCCGGGCAGTCCCAAGAGACCCAGTACTTC.

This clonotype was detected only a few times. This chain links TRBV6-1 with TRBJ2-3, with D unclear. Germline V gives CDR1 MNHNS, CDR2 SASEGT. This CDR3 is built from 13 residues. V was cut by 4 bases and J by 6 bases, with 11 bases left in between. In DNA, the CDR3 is TGTGCCAGCAGTGGACTTCCGGGTGATACGCAGTATTTT. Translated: CASSGLPGDTQYF.

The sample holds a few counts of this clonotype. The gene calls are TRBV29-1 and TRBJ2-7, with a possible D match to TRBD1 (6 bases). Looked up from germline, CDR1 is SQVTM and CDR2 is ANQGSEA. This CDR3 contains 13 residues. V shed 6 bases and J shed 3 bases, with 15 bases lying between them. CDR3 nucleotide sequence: TGCAGCGTGACCTCGACAGGATACTACGAGCAGTACTTC. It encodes CSVTSTGYYEQYF.

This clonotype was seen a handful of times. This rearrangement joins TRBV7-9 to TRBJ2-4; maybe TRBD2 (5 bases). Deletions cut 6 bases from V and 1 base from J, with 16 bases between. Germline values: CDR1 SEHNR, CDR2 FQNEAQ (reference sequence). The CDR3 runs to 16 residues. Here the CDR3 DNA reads TGTGCCAGCAGTCGGACTCCCGTGGCGGCCAAAAACATTCAGTACTTC. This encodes CASSRTPVAAKNIQYF.

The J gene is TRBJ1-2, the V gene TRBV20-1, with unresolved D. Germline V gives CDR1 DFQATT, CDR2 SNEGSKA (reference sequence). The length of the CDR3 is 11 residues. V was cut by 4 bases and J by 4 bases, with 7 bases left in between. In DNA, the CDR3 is TGCAGTGCTATGGAGTCCTATGGCTACACCTTC. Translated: CSAMESYGYTF.

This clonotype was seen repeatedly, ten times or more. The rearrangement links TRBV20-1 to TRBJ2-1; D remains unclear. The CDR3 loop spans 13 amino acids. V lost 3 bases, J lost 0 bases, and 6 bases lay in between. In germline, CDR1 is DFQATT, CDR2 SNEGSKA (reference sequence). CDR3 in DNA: TGCAGTGCTAGTGGTAGCTCCTACAATGAGCAGTTCTTC. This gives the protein CSASGSSYNEQFF.

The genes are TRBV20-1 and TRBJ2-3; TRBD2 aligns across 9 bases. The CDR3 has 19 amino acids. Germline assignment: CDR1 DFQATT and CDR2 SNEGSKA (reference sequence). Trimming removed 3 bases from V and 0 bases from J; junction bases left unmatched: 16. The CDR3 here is CSASDILGGLAGSTDTQYF. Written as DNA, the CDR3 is TGCAGTGCTAGTGATATCCTGGGCGGGCTAGCGGGAAGCACAGATACGCAGTATTTT.

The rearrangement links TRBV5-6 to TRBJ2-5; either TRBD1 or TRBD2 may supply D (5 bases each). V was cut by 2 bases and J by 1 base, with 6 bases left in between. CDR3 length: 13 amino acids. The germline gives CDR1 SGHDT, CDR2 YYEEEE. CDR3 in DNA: TGTGCCAGCAGCTTCGGGACCCAAGAGACCCAGTACTTC. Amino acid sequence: CASSFGTQETQYF.

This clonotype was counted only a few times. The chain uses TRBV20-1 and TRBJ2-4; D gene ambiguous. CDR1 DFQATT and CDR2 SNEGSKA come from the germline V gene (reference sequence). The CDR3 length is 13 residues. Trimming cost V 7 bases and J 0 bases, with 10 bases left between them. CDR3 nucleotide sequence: TGCAGTGTCCCGGACCAAGCCAAAAACATTCAGTACTTC. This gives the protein CSVPDQAKNIQYF.

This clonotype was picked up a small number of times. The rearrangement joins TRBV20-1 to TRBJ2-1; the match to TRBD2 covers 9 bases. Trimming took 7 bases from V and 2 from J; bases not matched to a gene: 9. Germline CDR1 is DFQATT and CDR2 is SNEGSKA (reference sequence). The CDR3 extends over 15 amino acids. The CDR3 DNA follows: TGCAGTGTTGACGGACTAGCGACCGCCTACAATGAGCAGTTCTTC. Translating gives CSVDGLATAYNEQFF.

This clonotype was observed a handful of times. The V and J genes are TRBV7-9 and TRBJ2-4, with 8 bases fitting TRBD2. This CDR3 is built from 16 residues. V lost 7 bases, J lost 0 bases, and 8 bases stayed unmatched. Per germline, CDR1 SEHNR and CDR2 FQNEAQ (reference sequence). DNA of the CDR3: TGTGCCAGCACCCTGAGTGCGGGGGGAGCCAAAAACATTCAGTACTTC. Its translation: CASTLSAGGAKNIQYF.

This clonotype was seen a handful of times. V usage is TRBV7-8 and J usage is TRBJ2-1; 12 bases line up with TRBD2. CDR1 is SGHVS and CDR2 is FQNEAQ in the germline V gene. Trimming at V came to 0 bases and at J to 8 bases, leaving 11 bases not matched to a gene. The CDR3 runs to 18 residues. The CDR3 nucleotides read TGTGCCAGCAGCTTAGCGCTAAGACTAGCGGGAGTGAGTGATGAGCAGTTCTTC. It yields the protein CASSLALRLAGVSDEQFF.

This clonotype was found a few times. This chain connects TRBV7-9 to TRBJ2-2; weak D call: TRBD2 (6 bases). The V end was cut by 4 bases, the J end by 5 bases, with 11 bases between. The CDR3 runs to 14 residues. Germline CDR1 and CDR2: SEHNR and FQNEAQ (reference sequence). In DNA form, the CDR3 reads TGTGCCAGCAGCTCGGGACTGGAAACCGGGGAGCTGTTTTTT. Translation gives CASSSGLETGELFF.

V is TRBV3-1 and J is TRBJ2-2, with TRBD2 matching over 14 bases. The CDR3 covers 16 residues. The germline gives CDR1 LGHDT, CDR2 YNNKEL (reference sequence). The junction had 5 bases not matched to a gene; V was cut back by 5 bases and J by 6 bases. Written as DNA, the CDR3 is TGTGCCAGCAGCGCGACTAGCGGGAGGGTAGCCGGGGAGCTGTTTTTT. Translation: CASSATSGRVAGELFF.

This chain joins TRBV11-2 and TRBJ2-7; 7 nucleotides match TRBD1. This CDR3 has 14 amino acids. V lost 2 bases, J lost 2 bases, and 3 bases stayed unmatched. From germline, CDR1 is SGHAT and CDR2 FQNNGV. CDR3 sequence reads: CASSLYQGAYEQYF. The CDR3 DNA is TGTGCCAGCAGCTTATACCAGGGGGCCTACGAGCAGTACTTC.

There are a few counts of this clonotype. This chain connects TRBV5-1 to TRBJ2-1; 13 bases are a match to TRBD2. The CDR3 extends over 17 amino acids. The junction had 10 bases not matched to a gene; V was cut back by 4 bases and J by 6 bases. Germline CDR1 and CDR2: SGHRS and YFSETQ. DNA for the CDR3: TGCGCCAGCAGCCCCCAACTAGCGGGGGGGCCAGGCAATGAGCAGTTCTTC. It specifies CASSPQLAGGPGNEQFF. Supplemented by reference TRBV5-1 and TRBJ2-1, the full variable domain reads KAGVTQTPRYLIKTRGQQVTLSCSPISGHRSVSWYQQTPGQGLQFLFEYFSETQRNKGNFPGRFSGRQFSNSRSEMNVSTLELGDSALYLCASSPQLAGGPGNEQFFGPGTRLTVL.

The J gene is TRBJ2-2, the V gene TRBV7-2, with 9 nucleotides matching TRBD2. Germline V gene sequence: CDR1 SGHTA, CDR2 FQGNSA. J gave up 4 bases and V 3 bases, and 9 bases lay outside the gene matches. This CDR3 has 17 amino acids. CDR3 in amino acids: CASSFTLAGALTGELFF. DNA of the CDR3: TGTGCCAGCAGCTTTACCTTAGCGGGGGCCCTCACCGGGGAGCTGTTTTTT.

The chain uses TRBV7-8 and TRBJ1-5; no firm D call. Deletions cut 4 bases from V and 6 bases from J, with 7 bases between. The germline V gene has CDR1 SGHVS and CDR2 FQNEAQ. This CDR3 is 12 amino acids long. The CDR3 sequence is CASSSMGQPQHF. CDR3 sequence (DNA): TGTGCCAGCAGCTCAATGGGTCAGCCCCAGCATTTT.

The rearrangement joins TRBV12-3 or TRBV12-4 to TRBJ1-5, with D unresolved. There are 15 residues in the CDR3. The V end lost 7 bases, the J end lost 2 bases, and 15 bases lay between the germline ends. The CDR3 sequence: CASTEGRDGNQPQHF. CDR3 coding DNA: TGTGCCAGCACTGAAGGGCGCGACGGCAATCAGCCCCAGCATTTT.

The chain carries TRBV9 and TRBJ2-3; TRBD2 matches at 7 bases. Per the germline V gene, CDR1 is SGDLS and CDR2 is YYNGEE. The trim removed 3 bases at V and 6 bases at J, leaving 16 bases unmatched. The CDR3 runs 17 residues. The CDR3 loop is CASSGRGGSLSVDTQYF. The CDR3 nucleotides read TGTGCCAGCAGCGGTCGGGGCGGGAGTCTTTCGGTTGATACGCAGTATTTT.

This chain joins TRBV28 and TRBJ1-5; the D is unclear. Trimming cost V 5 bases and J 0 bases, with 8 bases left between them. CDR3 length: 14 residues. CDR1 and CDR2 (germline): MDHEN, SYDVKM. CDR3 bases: TGTGCCAGCAGTGCACCCACTAGCAATCAGCCCCAGCATTTT. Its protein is CASSAPTSNQPQHF.

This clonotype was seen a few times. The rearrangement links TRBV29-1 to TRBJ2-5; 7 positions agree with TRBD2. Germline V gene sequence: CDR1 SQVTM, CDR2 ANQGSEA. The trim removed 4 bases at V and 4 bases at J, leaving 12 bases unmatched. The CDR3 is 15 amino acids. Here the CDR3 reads CSVGPPGGGGETQYF. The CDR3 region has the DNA TGCAGCGTTGGGCCCCCCGGCGGGGGAGGAGAGACCCAGTACTTC.

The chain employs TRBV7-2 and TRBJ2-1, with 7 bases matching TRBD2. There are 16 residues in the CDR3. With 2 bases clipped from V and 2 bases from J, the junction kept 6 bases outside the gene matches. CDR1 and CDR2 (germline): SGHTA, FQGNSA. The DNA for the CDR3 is TGTGCCAGCAGCTTATCTAGCGGAGACACCTACAATGAGCAGTTCTTC. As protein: CASSLSSGDTYNEQFF.